This is a list of T cell receptor beta chains from one sample in a study of early T cells in non-severe SARS-CoV-2 infection. TCRdb itself ran the 5' RACE reads through MiXCR, one entry per CDR3 protein. The sample yields some 40,000 distinct CDR3 sequences, 3.5% to 4% seen once. Sequenced sample: whole blood. The receptors were sampled from an adult who was a healthcare worker with PCR-confirmed SARS-CoV-2 infection or an uninfected control (not recorded which). The CDR3 runs from the conserved cysteine through the conserved F or W. Fields, in order: D gene, clone size, V gene, J gene, CDR3 DNA, CDR3 protein. D genes are given only for firm matches. Clone size is shown for a subset of rows, as once, few, many or a class of expanded clone.

TRBD1	many	TRBV4-2	TRBJ1-1	TGTGCCAGCAGCCAAGAACCGGGACAGCAAACTATGAACACTGAAGCTTTCTTT	CASSQEPGQQTMNTEAFF
.	.	TRBV29-1	TRBJ1-5	TGCCATACAGACGGCAATCAGCCCCAGCATTTT	CHTDGNQPQHF
TRBD2	many	TRBV28	TRBJ2-1	TGTGCCAGCAGCAAATTTAGCGGGAACAATTACAATGAGCAGTTCTTC	CASSKFSGNNYNEQFF
.	few	TRBV6-5	TRBJ1-4	TGTGCCAGCAGGTTTTTGGGTGATAATGAAAAACTGTTTTTT	CASRFLGDNEKLFF
.	many	TRBV11-2	TRBJ2-4	TGTGCCAGCAGTCCTGGGGAGAAAAACATTCAGTACTTC	CASSPGEKNIQYF
TRBD1	few	TRBV18	TRBJ1-2	TGTGCCAGCTCACCCCAATCAGGGGGCCAGGGCTACACCTTC	CASSPQSGGQGYTF
.	.	TRBV2	TRBJ1-2	TGTGCCAGCAGTGCTAGTTGGACCGGACAGAATTATGGCTACACCTTC	CASSASWTGQNYGYTF
.	many	TRBV20-1	TRBJ1-2	TGCAGTGCTAGGACAGGCTCGTTCTCGGATGGCTACACCTTC	CSARTGSFSDGYTF
TRBD1	few	TRBV27	TRBJ2-5	TGTGCCAGCAATTCCCAAGGGACAGGCACAGAGACCCAGTACTTC	CASNSQGTGTETQYF
TRBD1	few	TRBV18	TRBJ2-7	TGTGCCAGCTCACTTTTGGACAGGGCCTACGAGCAGTACTTC	CASSLLDRAYEQYF
.	many	TRBV7-2	TRBJ2-4	TGTGCCAGCAGCTTAGGGGGTATGGGAGCCAAAAACATTCAGTACTTC	CASSLGGMGAKNIQYF
.	.	TRBV20-1	TRBJ1-2	TGCAGTGCTAGAGTTAACCGCTATGGCTACACCTTC	CSARVNRYGYTF
.	.	TRBV12-3/TRBV12-4	TRBJ1-4	TGTGCCAGCAGTGGAAACAGGGAAGTAGGGGAAAAACTGTTTTTT	CASSGNREVGEKLFF
TRBD2	few	TRBV10-3	TRBJ2-3	TGTGCCATTCAGGGAGCGGGAGAGGATACGCAGTATTTT	CAIQGAGEDTQYF
TRBD1	many	TRBV12-3/TRBV12-4	TRBJ1-1	TGTGCCAGCAGCTACCGAGGGACAGGGTCTGAAGCTTTCTTT	CASSYRGTGSEAFF
.	many	TRBV7-3	TRBJ2-1	TGTGCCAGCAGCCAACTTCACTTGGTTTCCTACAATGAGCAGTTCTTC	CASSQLHLVSYNEQFF
.	few	TRBV7-9	TRBJ1-5	TGTGCCAGCAGCCGGTCGTGGGACCAGCCCCAGCATTTT	CASSRSWDQPQHF
.	many	TRBV11-2	TRBJ2-3	TGTGCCAGCAGCCTACTTGTCACAGATACGCAGTATTTT	CASSLLVTDTQYF
TRBD1	many	TRBV7-9	TRBJ2-7	TGTGCCAGCAGCCCTCGACAGGGGGGCCCCCACGAGCAGTACTTC	CASSPRQGGPHEQYF
.	few	TRBV21-1	TRBJ2-2	TGTGCCAGCAATTTAGCGGACACCGGGGAGCTGTTTTTT	CASNLADTGELFF
TRBD2	many	TRBV28	TRBJ2-1	TGTGCCAGCAGTTTCAACGCAAGGAGCGGGAGGGCCAAGAAGTTCTTC	CASSFNARSGRAKKFF
TRBD2	many	TRBV7-8	TRBJ2-3	TGTGCCAGCAGCTTAGCGGCTAGCGGGAGGGCCGGGGCACCAGATACGCAGTATTTT	CASSLAASGRAGAPDTQYF
.	many	TRBV7-2	TRBJ2-7	TGTGCCAGCAGCAAAGGGATGTCCTACGAGCAGTACTTC	CASSKGMSYEQYF